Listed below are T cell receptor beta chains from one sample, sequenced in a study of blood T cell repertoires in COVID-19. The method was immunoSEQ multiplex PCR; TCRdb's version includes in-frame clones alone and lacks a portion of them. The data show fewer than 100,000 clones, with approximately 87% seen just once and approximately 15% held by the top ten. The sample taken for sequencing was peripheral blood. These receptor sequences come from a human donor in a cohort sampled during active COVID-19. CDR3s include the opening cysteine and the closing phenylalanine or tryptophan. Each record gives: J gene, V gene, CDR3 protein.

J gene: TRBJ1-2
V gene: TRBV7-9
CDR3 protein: CASSLDFPGGYTF

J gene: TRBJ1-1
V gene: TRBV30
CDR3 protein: CAWNETPLNTEAFF

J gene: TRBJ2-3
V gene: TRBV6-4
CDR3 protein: CASLRAPSTDTQYF

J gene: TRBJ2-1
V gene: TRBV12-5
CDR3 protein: CASGSWEYEQFF

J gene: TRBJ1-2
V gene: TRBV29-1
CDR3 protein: CSALLTGTGGGYTF

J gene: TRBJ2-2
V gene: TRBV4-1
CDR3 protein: CASSPRSSRTSGRGAGELFF

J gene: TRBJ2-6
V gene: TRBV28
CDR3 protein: CASSGQGSGANVLTF

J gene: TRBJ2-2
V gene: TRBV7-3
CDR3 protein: CASSLQSGGPGSGELFF

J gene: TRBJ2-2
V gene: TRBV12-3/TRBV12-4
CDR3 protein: CASQAGEAGELFF

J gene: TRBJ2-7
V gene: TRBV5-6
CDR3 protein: CASSLYGGGPQEQYF

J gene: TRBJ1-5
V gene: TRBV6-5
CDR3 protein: CASSQTVSNQPQHF

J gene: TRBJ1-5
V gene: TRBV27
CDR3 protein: CASRRGYSNQPQHF

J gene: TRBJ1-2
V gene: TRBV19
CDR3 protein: CASSIMARGGYGYTF

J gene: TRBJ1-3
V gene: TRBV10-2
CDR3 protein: CASSEEVRGLDTIYF

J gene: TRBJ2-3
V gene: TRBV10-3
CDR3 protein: CAISEPGSTDTQYF

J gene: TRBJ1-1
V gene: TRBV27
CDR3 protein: CASTMTGVNTEAFF

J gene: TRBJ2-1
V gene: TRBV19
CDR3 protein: CASTPTGNSYNEQFF

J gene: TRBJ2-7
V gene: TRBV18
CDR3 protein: CASSPVAGAYEQYF

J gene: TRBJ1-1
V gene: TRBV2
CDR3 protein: CASSGQEDTEAFF

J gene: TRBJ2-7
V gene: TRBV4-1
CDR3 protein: CASSLGGGTSGSRADEQYF

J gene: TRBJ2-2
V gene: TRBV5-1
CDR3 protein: CASSLAGQTTGELFF

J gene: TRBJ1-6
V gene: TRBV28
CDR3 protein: CASSPATGWSYNSPLHF

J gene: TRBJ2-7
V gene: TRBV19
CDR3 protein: CASSIGRSYEQYF